The sequence of this T cell receptor beta chain was determined in a study of identifying expanded T cells in peripheral blood. Regarding the study as a whole: Clone count variance between roughly 2-week samples rose with total template count. About 1.2 clones differed between technical replicates, versus approximately 17 and 20 over time.

No infections or other immune events were documented during collection. The method was immunoSEQ multiplex PCR; TCRdb's version includes in-frame clones alone and lacks a portion of them. The sample consists of 100,000 to 150,000 clones, about 88% of them appearing once. About this clone itself: Its target is not known.

Sequenced: blood. The clonotype comes from a person between 18 and 70 years old in good health.

The CDR3 spells CASSLGGLTEAFF. The CDR3 coding sequence is TGTGCCAGCAGCTTAGGAGGGTTAACTGAAGCTTTCTTT. The J gene is TRBJ1-1, the V gene TRBV11-3; D is ambiguous. The V and J ends lost 1 base and 5 bases respectively, with 8 bases between them. Germline loops: CDR1 SGHNT, CDR2 YENEEA. This CDR3 region has 13 residues.